This T cell receptor beta chain emerged from a study of T-cell memory formation after mild COVID-19. TCRdb recomputed calls from the 5' RACE reads with MiXCR, one row per CDR3 protein. The data contain a few hundred thousand distinct CDR3 sequences, approximately 15% of them singletons. This clonotype turned up a few times. This receptor was identified in a man aged 18 to 35 who had mild COVID-19 (a few samples of this study predate the infection). Cell type and time point are not known. The sample taken for sequencing was PBMCs or a T cell subset sorted from them (not recorded which).

CDR3 DNA: TGTGCCAGCAGCGTAGGGCTAGGGTTCTACGAGCAGTACTTC. As protein: CASSVGLGFYEQYF. The V and J genes are TRBV9 and TRBJ2-7; no clear D gene. Trimming took off 0 bases at V and 3 bases at J, with 10 bases between the two ends. Germline values: CDR1 SGDLS, CDR2 YYNGEE. This CDR3 is 14 amino acids long. Variable domain in full (rest from reference TRBV9 and TRBJ2-7): DSGVTQTPKHLITATGQRVTLRCSPRSGDLSVYWYQQSLDQGLQFLIQYYNGEERAKGNILERFSAQQFPDLHSELNLSSLELGDSALYFCASSVGLGFYEQYFGPGTRLTVT.